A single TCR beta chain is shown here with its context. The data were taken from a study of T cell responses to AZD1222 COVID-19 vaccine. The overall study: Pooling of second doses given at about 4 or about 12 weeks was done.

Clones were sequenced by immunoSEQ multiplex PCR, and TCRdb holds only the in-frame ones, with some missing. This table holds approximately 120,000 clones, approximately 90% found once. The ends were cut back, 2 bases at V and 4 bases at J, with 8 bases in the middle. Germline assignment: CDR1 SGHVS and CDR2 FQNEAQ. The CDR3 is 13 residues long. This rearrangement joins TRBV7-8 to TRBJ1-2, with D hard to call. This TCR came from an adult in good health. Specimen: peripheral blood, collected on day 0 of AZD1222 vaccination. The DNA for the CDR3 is TGTGCCAGCAGCTTAATGGCTAGCTATGGCTACACCTTC. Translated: CASSLMASYGYTF.